The source of this TCR beta chain is a study of T cells in Graves' hyperthyroidism and ophthalmopathy. CDR1 and CDR2 from the germline V gene are MNHNS and SASEGT. With V trimmed by 6 bases and J by 8 bases, 6 bases remained unmatched. This CDR3 spans 13 amino acids. Researchers took RNA transcripts and amplified the TCR beta CDR3 regions from them. HTBI primers drove first-round RT-PCR of the TCR CDR3. TCRdb passed the multiplex PCR reads through MiXCR, listing each CDR3 protein once. The top ten clones hold 34% of a sample with a few hundred thousand distinct CDR3 sequences, approximately 14% of them seen once.

The receptor comes from a woman aged 35 to 49 with Graves' ophthalmopathy. Sequenced: blood. This chain joins TRBV6-1 and TRBJ1-4; 7 bases line up with TRBD1. CDR3 sequence reads: CASRDGGGEKLFF. In nucleotides, the CDR3 is TGTGCCAGCAGGGACGGAGGGGGCGAAAAACTGTTTTTT.